One and the same sample provided the 17 T cell receptor beta chains below, sequenced in a study of T cell responses to AZD1222 COVID-19 vaccine. The repertoire was sequenced with immunoSEQ multiplex PCR; TCRdb's copy has only in-frame clones and lacks some. The top ten clones hold 18% of a sample with about 100,000 clones, around nine tenths of them seen once. The source material was peripheral blood, sampled on day 0 of AZD1222 vaccination. These receptors were obtained from an adult in good health.

The chain combines TRBV5-1 with TRBJ2-1, with D perhaps matching TRBD2 (7 bases). V dropped 1 base and J dropped 8 bases, with 25 bases sitting between them. The germline V gene has CDR1 SGHRS and CDR2 YFSETQ. The CDR3 has 18 residues. DNA of the CDR3: TGCGCCAGCAGCTTGAGAGTAGTGGGGGGGCCCATGGGCGATGAGCAGTTCTTC. This codes for CASSLRVVGGPMGDEQFF.

The V call is TRBV2, the J call TRBJ2-7; 7 bases line up with TRBD1. The CDR3 runs 14 residues. Germline V gene lookup returns CDR1 SNHLY and CDR2 FYNNEI. V gave up 4 bases and J gave up 6 bases; unmatched junction bases: 9. The CDR3 nucleotides read TGTGCCAGCAGTGGTCAAAAGGGGGCGGGCGAGCAGTACTTC. Its translation is CASSGQKGAGEQYF.

The V call is TRBV9, the J call TRBJ2-7; no definite D call. Germline V lookup: CDR1 SGDLS, CDR2 YYNGEE. The CDR3 runs to 15 residues. Trimming took 2 bases from V and 2 from J, leaving 14 bases between them. For the CDR3, the DNA is TGTGCCAGCAGCGTCGAGGATACAGAGACCTACGAGCAGTACTTC. This gives the protein CASSVEDTETYEQYF.

In this sample, this clone turned up once. The chain links TRBV30 to TRBJ2-3; no reliable D call. The CDR3 loop spans 11 amino acids. CDR1 is GTSNPN and CDR2 is SVGIG in the germline V gene (reference sequence). Trimming took off 4 bases at V and 4 bases at J, with 6 bases between the two ends. The CDR3 bases are TGTGCCTGGACGGGCGCAGATACGCAGTATTTT. Translation: CAWTGADTQYF.

This CDR3 reads CASSQPLTGQGKTNEQFF. The DNA for the CDR3 is TGCGCCAGCAGTCAGCCCCTTACGGGACAGGGAAAAACCAATGAGCAGTTCTTC. The V gene is TRBV23-1, the J gene TRBJ2-1; 9 bases align to TRBD1. TRBV23-1 is marked as an open reading frame, function uncertain. V was pared by 3 bases and J by 6 bases, with 15 bases of the junction left unmatched. The CDR3 runs 18 residues.

A few counts support this clone. The chain uses TRBV15 and TRBJ1-5, with no clear D. The CDR3 covers 13 residues. Germline-derived CDR1 and CDR2 are LNHNV and YYDKDF (reference sequence). V lost 3 bases and J 4 bases, leaving 7 bases between the germline ends. The CDR3 spells CATSSWPNQPQHF. DNA for the CDR3: TGTGCCACCAGCAGCTGGCCAAATCAGCCCCAGCATTTT.

This chain uses TRBV27 with TRBJ1-5, with D perhaps TRBD1 (5 bases). V lost 6 bases, J lost 1 base, and 16 bases lay in between. Germline V lookup: CDR1 MNHEY, CDR2 SMNVEV (reference sequence). CDR3 length: 16 amino acids. The CDR3: CASSIVGGESNQPQHF. DNA of the CDR3: TGTGCCAGCAGCATAGTGGGGGGAGAGAGCAATCAGCCCCAGCATTTT.

The V call is TRBV21-1, the J call TRBJ1-1; the table's D call, TRBD1, was not checked against the DNA. TRBV21-1 counts as a pseudogene. The CDR3 covers 15 residues. CDR3 coding DNA: TGTGCCAGCAGCAAATTGGGACAGCGGCACACTGAAGCTTTCTTT. It encodes CASSKLGQRHTEAFF.

The count of this clone is one. The chain has TRBV6-2 or TRBV6-3 and TRBJ2-3; either TRBD1 or TRBD2 may fit D (6 bases each). The length of the CDR3 is 19 residues. CDR1 and CDR2 (germline): MNHEY, SVGEGT. The V end was cut by 2 bases, the J end by 0 bases, with 21 bases between. This CDR3 is CASSYPTSGGLLSTDTQYF. CDR3 nucleotides: TGTGCCAGCAGTTACCCGACTAGTGGGGGGCTCCTAAGCACAGATACGCAGTATTTT.

This rearrangement joins TRBV6-5 to TRBJ1-1; 7 bases agree with TRBD1. From germline, CDR1 is MNHEY and CDR2 SVGAGI. The trim removed 10 bases at V and 3 bases at J, leaving 14 bases unmatched. This CDR3 has 15 residues. CDR3 sequence reads: CATRTGPGMDTEAFF. For the CDR3, the DNA is TGTGCCACTCGGACAGGCCCGGGGATGGACACTGAAGCTTTCTTT.

This clone was counted once. This sequence joins TRBV12-3 or TRBV12-4 and TRBJ2-1; 8 bases map to TRBD1. V gave up 7 bases and J gave up 9 bases; unmatched junction bases: 8. The CDR3 extends over 13 amino acids. In DNA form, the CDR3 reads TGTGCCAGCACCACTGGACAGGGTTTTGAGCAGTTCTTC. Translating gives CASTTGQGFEQFF.

This rearrangement joins TRBV6-2 or TRBV6-3 to TRBJ2-1, with 8 bases fitting TRBD1. The CDR3 runs 14 residues. CDR1 MNHEY and CDR2 SVGEGT come from the germline V gene. J lost 8 bases, V lost 4 bases, and 7 bases had no gene match. CDR3 sequence reads: CASSSPGGWDEQFF. As DNA, the CDR3 is TGTGCCAGCAGTTCCCCAGGGGGCTGGGATGAGCAGTTCTTC.

J is TRBJ2-3 and V is TRBV3-1 (or the pseudogene TRBV3-2); TRBD2 agrees at 8 bases. V gave up 4 bases and J gave up 1 base; unmatched junction bases: 7. The CDR3 contains 16 residues. Germline CDR1 reads LGHDT; CDR2 reads YNNKEL (reference sequence). CDR3 DNA sequence: TGTGCCAGCAGCCCCAGGGGAGCGGGGGGCACAGATACGCAGTATTTT. Amino acid sequence: CASSPRGAGGTDTQYF.

There are a few counts of this clone. The chain employs TRBV11-2 and TRBJ1-5; a possible D gene is TRBD1 (5 bases). Deletions cut 0 bases from V and 6 bases from J, with 12 bases between. This CDR3 contains 15 residues. Germline V gives CDR1 SGHAT, CDR2 FQNNGV. CDR3 nucleotide sequence: TGTGCCAGCAGCTTAGATTATTCAACAGGTCAGCCCCAGCATTTT. It specifies CASSLDYSTGQPQHF.

This chain uses TRBV20-1 with TRBJ2-2; D is possibly TRBD1 (5 bases). This CDR3 has 11 residues. The germline gives CDR1 DFQATT, CDR2 SNEGSKA (reference sequence). V was cut by 6 bases and J by 6 bases, with 8 bases left in between. Here the CDR3 reads CSAGDPGELFF. CDR3 DNA sequence: TGCAGTGCAGGGGATCCCGGGGAGCTGTTTTTT.

This chain uses TRBV12-3 or TRBV12-4 with TRBJ2-3; D gene ambiguous. The CDR3 is 12 residues long. V was cut by 5 bases and J by 4 bases, with 7 bases left in between. CDR3 in DNA: TGTGCCAGCAGTCGGTCCCCAGATACGCAGTATTTT. It encodes CASSRSPDTQYF.

V and J are TRBV7-2 and TRBJ2-1; 8 nucleotides match TRBD2. The germline V gene has CDR1 SGHTA and CDR2 FQGNSA. V lost 5 bases, J lost 7 bases, and 10 bases stayed unmatched. This CDR3 has 15 amino acids. CDR3 nucleotide sequence: TGTGCCAGCAGCAATCGGGGGGGCGTGGGAAATGAGCAGTTCTTC. Translated: CASSNRGGVGNEQFF.